Reported below is one T cell receptor (beta chain). Its antigen is undetermined. This sample was taken from a study of shared clonotypes between healthy human individuals. The V end lost 7 bases, the J end lost 2 bases, and 5 bases lay between the germline ends. This CDR3 contains 11 residues. From germline, CDR1 is MGHDK and CDR2 SYGVNS. Findings and limits, study-wide: Roughly 5% of naive CD4 clonotypes were common to several donors. It was only blood that was sampled, and tissue repertoires likely differ.

Sequencing was performed with immunoSEQ multiplex PCR; in TCRdb, only in-frame clones are kept and a portion is missing. The data contain 2 million or so clones, 90% to 95% of them seen just once; the ten biggest clones take up around 0.13%. The sequence was collected from a man between 18 and 29 years old in good health. Material: naive CD4+ T cells sorted from blood. Sample subset: CD45RA+ positively selected. The chain couples TRBV25-1 to TRBJ1-1; D is unresolved. In DNA, the CDR3 is TGTGCCAGCATAGGAAACACTGAAGCTTTCTTT. Its translation: CASIGNTEAFF.